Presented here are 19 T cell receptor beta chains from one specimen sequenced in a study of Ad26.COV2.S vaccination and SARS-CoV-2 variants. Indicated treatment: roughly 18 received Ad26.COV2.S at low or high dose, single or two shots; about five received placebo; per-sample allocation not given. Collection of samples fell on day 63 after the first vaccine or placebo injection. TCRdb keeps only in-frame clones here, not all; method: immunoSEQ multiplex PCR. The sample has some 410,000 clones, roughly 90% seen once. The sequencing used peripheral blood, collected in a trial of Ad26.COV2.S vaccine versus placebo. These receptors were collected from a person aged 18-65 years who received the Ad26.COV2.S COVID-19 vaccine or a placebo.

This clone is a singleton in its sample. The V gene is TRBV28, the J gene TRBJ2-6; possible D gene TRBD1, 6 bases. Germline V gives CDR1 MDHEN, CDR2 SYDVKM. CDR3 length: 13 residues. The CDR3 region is CATGTPGANVLTF. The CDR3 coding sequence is TGTGCTACAGGGACCCCTGGGGCCAACGTCCTGACTTTC.

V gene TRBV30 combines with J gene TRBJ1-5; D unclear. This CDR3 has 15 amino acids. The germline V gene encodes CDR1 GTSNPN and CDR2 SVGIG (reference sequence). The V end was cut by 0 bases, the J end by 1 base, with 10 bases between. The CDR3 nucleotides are TGTGCCTGGAGTGTAGATTCGTTGAGCAATCAGCCCCAGCATTTT. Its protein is CAWSVDSLSNQPQHF.

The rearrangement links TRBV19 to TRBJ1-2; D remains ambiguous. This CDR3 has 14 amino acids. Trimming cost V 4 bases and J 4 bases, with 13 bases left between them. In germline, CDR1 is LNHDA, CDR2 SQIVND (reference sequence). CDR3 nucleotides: TGTGCCAGTAGTACCCACAGTTTAGCCTATGGCTACACCTTC. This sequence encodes CASSTHSLAYGYTF.

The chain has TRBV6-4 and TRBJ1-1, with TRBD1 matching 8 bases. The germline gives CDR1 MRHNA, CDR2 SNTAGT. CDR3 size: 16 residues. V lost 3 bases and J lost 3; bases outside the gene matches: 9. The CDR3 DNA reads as TGTGCCAGCAGTGAAACGATTTTGGACAGGGACACTGAAGCTTTCTTT. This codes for CASSETILDRDTEAFF.

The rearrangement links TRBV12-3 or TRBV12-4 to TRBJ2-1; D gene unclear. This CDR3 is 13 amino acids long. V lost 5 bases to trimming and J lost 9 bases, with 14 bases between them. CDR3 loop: CASSLTQLGEQFF. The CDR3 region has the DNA TGTGCCAGCAGTCTGACCCAGTTGGGTGAGCAGTTCTTC.

The CDR3 loop reads CASSLGTTGVDEQYF. The CDR3 nucleotides are TGTGCCAGCAGCTTAGGGACAACGGGGGTGGACGAGCAGTACTTC. The rearrangement links TRBV7-9 to TRBJ2-7; D might be TRBD2 (6 bases). The V end was cut by 1 base, the J end by 5 bases, with 15 bases between. From germline, CDR1 is SEHNR and CDR2 FQNEAQ (reference sequence). The CDR3 is made up of 15 amino acids.

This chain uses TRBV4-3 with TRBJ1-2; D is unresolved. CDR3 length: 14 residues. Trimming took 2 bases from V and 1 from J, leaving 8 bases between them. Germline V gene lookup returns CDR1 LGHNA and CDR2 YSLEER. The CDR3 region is CASSQLRFNYGYTF. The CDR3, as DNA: TGCGCCAGCAGCCAACTGAGGTTTAACTATGGCTACACCTTC.

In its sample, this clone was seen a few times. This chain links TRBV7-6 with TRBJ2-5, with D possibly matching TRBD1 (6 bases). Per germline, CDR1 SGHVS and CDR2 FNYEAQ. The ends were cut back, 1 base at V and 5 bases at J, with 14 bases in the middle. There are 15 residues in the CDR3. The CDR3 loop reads CASSLVDRSWETQYF. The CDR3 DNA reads TGTGCCAGCAGCTTAGTAGACAGGAGCTGGGAGACCCAGTACTTC. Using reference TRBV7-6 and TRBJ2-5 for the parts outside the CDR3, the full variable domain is GAGVSQSPRYKVTKRGQDVALRCDPISGHVSLYWYRQALGQGPEFLTYFNYEAQQDKSGLPNDRFSAERPEGSISTLTIQRTEQRDSAMYRCASSLVDRSWETQYFGPGTRLLVL.

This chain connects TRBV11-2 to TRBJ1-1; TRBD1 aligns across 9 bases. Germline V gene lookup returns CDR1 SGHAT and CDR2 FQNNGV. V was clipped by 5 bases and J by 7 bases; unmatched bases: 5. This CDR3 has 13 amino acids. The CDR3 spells CASSPGTGIEAFF. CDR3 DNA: TGTGCCAGCAGCCCCGGGACAGGGATTGAAGCTTTCTTT. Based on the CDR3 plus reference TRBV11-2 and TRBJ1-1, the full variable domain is EAGVAQSPRYKIIEKRQSVAFWCNPISGHATLYWYQQILGQGPKLLIQFQNNGVVDDSQLPKDRFSAERLKGVDSTLKIQPAKLEDSAVYLCASSPGTGIEAFFGQGTRLTVV.

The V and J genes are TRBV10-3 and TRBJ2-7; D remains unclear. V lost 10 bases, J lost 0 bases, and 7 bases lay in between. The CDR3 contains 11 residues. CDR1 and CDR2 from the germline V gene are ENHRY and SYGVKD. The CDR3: CATLDSYEQYF. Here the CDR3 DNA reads TGTGCCACCCTAGACTCCTACGAGCAGTACTTC.

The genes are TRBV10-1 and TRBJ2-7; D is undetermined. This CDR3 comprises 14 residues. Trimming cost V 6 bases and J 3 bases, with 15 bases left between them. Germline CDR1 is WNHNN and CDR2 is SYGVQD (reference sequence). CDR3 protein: CASRVFAQNYEQYF. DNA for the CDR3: TGCGCCAGCAGGGTCTTTGCGCAGAACTACGAGCAGTACTTC.

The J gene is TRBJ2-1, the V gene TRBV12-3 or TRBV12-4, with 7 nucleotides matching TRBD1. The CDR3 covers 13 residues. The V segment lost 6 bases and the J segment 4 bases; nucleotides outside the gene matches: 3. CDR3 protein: CASRSDRYNEQFF. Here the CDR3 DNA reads TGTGCCAGCAGATCGGACAGGTACAATGAGCAGTTCTTC.

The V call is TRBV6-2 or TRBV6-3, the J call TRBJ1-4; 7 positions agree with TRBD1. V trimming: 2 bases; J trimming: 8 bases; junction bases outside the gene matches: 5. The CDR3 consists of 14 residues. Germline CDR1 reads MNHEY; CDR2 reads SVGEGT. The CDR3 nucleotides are TGTGCCAGCAGTTACAGCAGGGGGAGCGAAAAACTGTTTTTT. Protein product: CASSYSRGSEKLFF.

The DNA for the CDR3 is TGTGCCAGCAGCGTAGACGGAGACCCGCGGCTGGGGGCCCTCCACTTT. Translation gives CASSVDGDPRLGALHF. The chain employs TRBV9 and TRBJ1-6; possibly TRBD1 for D (5 bases). V was clipped by 0 bases and J by 14 bases, with 21 bases between them. From germline, CDR1 is SGDLS and CDR2 YYNGEE. The CDR3 runs to 16 residues.

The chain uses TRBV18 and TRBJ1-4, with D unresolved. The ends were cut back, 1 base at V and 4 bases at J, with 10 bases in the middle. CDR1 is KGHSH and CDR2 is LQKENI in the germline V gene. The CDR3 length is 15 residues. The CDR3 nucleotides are TGTGCCAGCTCACCACAAGCGGTAATTAATGAAAAACTGTTTTTT. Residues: CASSPQAVINEKLFF.

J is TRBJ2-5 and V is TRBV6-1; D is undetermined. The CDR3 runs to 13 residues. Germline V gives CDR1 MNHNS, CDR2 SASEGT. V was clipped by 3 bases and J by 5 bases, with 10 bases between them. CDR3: CASSEEQRETQYF. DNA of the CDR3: TGTGCCAGCAGTGAGGAACAGAGGGAGACCCAGTACTTC.

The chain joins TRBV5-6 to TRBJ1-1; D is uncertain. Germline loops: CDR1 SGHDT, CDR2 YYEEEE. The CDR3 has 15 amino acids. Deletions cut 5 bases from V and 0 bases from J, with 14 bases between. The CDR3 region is CASRTWMGVNTEAFF. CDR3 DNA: TGTGCCAGCAGGACTTGGATGGGAGTGAACACTGAAGCTTTCTTT.

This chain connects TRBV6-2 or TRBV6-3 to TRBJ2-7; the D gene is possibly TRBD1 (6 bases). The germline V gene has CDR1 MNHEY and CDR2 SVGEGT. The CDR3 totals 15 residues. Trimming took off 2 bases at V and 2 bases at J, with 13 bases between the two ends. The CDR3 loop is CASSYPPEGAYEQYF. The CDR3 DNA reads TGTGCCAGCAGTTACCCTCCCGAGGGGGCCTACGAGCAGTACTTC.

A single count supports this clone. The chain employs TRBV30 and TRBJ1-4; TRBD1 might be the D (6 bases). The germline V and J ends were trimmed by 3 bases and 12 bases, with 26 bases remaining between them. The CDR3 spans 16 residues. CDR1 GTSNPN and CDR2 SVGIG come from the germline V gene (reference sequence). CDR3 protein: CAWSNPGQFYFGELFF. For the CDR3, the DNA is TGTGCCTGGAGCAACCCGGGACAATTTTATTTCGGGGAACTGTTTTTT.